This T cell receptor (beta chain) was identified during a study of PD-L1 blockade in urothelial cancer. Study-level information: Blood samples had a median of approximately 140,000 T cells, roughly 76,000 unique TCRs, and clonality approximately 0.08. The study's findings and limits: Blood TCR clonality below the median before treatment was a predictor of better survival.

This CDR3 spans 16 amino acids. The germline V gene encodes CDR1 SGHVS and CDR2 FNYEAQ. Trimming shortened V by 1 base and J by 2 bases, and 12 bases separated the two germline ends. Each PCR reaction had synthetic TCR analog templates spiked into it. Measured with immunoSEQ multiplex PCR; TCRdb has only the in-frame clones, and not every one. The table lists tens of thousands of clones, about four fifths of them singletons. Comments on this clone: Its cognate antigen is unknown.

The chain combines TRBV7-6 with TRBJ1-3, with a tentative D call TRBD1 (5 bases). This receptor was identified in a man between 65 and 79 years old with urothelial cancer. The sequences come from PBMCs, collected around atezolizumab (anti-PD-L1) treatment. CDR3 sequence (DNA): TGTGCCAGCAGCTTAGAGGCAGGGCAGGCTGGAAACACCATATATTTT. This sequence encodes CASSLEAGQAGNTIYF. Looking up the rest from reference TRBV7-6 and TRBJ1-3 gives the full variable domain: GAGVSQSPRYKVTKRGQDVALRCDPISGHVSLYWYRQALGQGPEFLTYFNYEAQQDKSGLPNDRFSAERPEGSISTLTIQRTEQRDSAMYRCASSLEAGQAGNTIYFGEGSWLTVV.